A single sample gave rise to the 22 T cell receptor beta chains below, sequenced in a study of identical twins (dated by TCRdb to 2016 to 2017). The library was produced with 5' RACE. The instrument was an Illumina HiSeq 2000. The raw public data were reprocessed by TCRdb itself: fastp quality trimming at Q25, MiXCR clonotype calling, in-frame beta chains only. All rows with the same CDR3 protein become a single entry with the most common DNA and genes. This sample has hundreds of thousands of distinct CDR3 sequences in its table, and approximately 7% of those were observed once. 3.5% to 4% of the sample comes from the top ten. The data were also submitted as part of a second study, on yellow fever vaccine responses in identical twins.

Sequenced: memory (CD45RO+) T cells sorted from blood. Explained via the paper, the cell subset or site label denotes: CD45RO+ enriched T cells. The receptors were sampled from a young woman in good health.

The chain carries TRBV6-5 and TRBJ2-1; D remains unclear. Trimming removed 5 bases from V and 0 bases from J, with 5 bases in between. The CDR3 loop spans 13 amino acids. Per the germline V gene, CDR1 is MNHEY and CDR2 is SVGAGI. CDR3 region: CASSTLSYNEQFF. DNA of the CDR3: TGTGCCAGCAGTACTCTCTCCTACAATGAGCAGTTCTTC.

This clonotype was observed a handful of times. The chain employs TRBV11-2 and TRBJ1-1; tentative D call: TRBD1 (5 bases). V lost 0 bases to trimming and J lost 4 bases, with 9 bases between them. Germline V gives CDR1 SGHAT, CDR2 FQNNGV. This CDR3 is built from 14 residues. In DNA form, the CDR3 reads TGTGCCAGCAGCTTAGACCCGACAGTCACTGAAGCTTTCTTT. The encoded protein is CASSLDPTVTEAFF.

The chain is built from TRBV10-2 and TRBJ2-2; no clear D gene. The ends were cut back, 7 bases at V and 5 bases at J, with 11 bases in the middle. The CDR3 loop spans 13 amino acids. The V gene's germline CDR1 is WSHSY and CDR2 SAAADI. As DNA, the CDR3 is TGCGCCAGCACACTGGGCGGAACCGGGGAGCTGTTTTTT. Translation: CASTLGGTGELFF.

V and J are TRBV12-3 or TRBV12-4 and TRBJ1-5, with TRBD1 matching 7 bases. This CDR3 comprises 13 residues. The junction had 6 bases not matched to a gene; V was cut back by 6 bases and J by 7 bases. This CDR3 is CASRGQPWQPQHF. CDR3 DNA: TGTGCCAGCAGGGGACAGCCCTGGCAGCCCCAGCATTTT.

This clonotype was observed many times. This rearrangement joins TRBV5-1 to TRBJ2-2; D is possibly TRBD2 (5 bases). The CDR3 contains 14 residues. V lost 3 bases, J lost 3 bases, and 9 bases lay in between. Germline lookup yields CDR1 SGHRS and CDR2 YFSETQ. The CDR3 DNA reads TGCGCCAGCAGCTCGGACTCTTACACCGGGGAGCTGTTTTTT. Its translation: CASSSDSYTGELFF.

This chain connects TRBV7-6 to TRBJ2-1, with 10 bases matching TRBD2. This CDR3 contains 15 residues. The germline gives CDR1 SGHVS, CDR2 FNYEAQ. V was clipped by 5 bases and J by 8 bases; unmatched bases: 9. This CDR3 is CASSPRLAGAHEQFF. In nucleotides, the CDR3 is TGTGCCAGCAGCCCCCGGCTAGCGGGAGCCCATGAGCAGTTCTTC.

The chain employs TRBV5-8 and TRBJ2-1, with D possibly TRBD2 on 6 matching bases. The CDR3 runs 17 residues. The germline V and J ends were trimmed by 4 bases and 2 bases, with 19 bases remaining between them. Germline CDR1 is SGHTS and CDR2 is YDEGEE. Written as DNA, the CDR3 is TGTGCCAGCAGCAGCTGCGGAGGGCGAACAACCTACAATGAGCAGTTCTTC. It codes for CASSSCGGRTTYNEQFF.

The sample holds many counts of this clonotype. The gene calls are TRBV7-6 and TRBJ2-3, with 11 bases aligning to TRBD1. J lost 4 bases, V lost 3 bases, and 3 bases had no gene match. Germline-derived CDR1 and CDR2 are SGHVS and FNYEAQ. The CDR3 has 15 residues. This chain's CDR3 is CASSFSGQGADTQYF. CDR3 bases: TGTGCCAGCAGCTTTTCGGGACAGGGGGCAGATACGCAGTATTTT.

This CDR3 reads CASRPSLEILGSYEQYF. As DNA, the CDR3 is TGTGCCAGCAGACCATCTTTAGAGATCTTGGGCTCCTACGAGCAGTACTTC. V and J are TRBV28 and TRBJ2-7; D not certain. This CDR3 spans 17 amino acids. The germline V and J ends were trimmed by 6 bases and 0 bases, with 21 bases remaining between them. Germline values: CDR1 MDHEN, CDR2 SYDVKM. Complete variable domain (other parts from reference TRBV28 and TRBJ2-7): DVKVTQSSRYLVKRTGEKVFLECVQDMDHENMFWYRQDPGLGLRLIYFSYDVKMKEKGDIPEGYSVSREKKERFSLILESASTNQTSMYLCASRPSLEILGSYEQYFGPGTRLTVT.

This clonotype came up a few times. The V call is TRBV7-8, the J call TRBJ2-3, with 9 nucleotides matching TRBD1. The CDR3 runs to 16 residues. CDR1 is SGHVS and CDR2 is FQNEAQ in the germline V gene. V shed 5 bases, J shed 2 bases, and the junction held 8 bases outside the gene matches. The CDR3 sequence: CASSAGQGTHTDTQYF. As DNA, the CDR3 is TGTGCCAGCAGCGCAGGACAGGGGACCCACACAGATACGCAGTATTTT. The full variable domain, rest sourced from reference TRBV7-8 and TRBJ2-3, is GAGVSQSPRYKVAKRGQDVALRCDPISGHVSLFWYQQALGQGPEFLTYFQNEAQLDKSGLPSDRFFAERPEGSVSTLKIQRTQQEDSAVYLCASSAGQGTHTDTQYFGPGTRLTVL.

A few counts support this clonotype. The chain joins TRBV29-1 to TRBJ1-3; unclear D gene. The CDR3 runs to 13 residues. Trimming shortened V by 3 bases and J by 4 bases, and 10 bases separated the two germline ends. Per the germline V gene, CDR1 is SQVTM and CDR2 is ANQGSEA. This CDR3 is CSVEPYTGNTIYF. Written as DNA, the CDR3 is TGCAGCGTTGAGCCCTACACAGGAAACACCATATATTTT.

In its sample, this clonotype was seen many times. The chain links TRBV15 to TRBJ2-1, with TRBD2 matching over 9 bases. The germline gives CDR1 LNHNV, CDR2 YYDKDF (reference sequence). Trimming took 0 bases from V and 6 from J; bases not matched to a gene: 9. The CDR3 has 17 residues. In nucleotides, the CDR3 is TGTGCCACCAGCAGAGATATTGGCGGGGGGGCTTCCAATGAGCAGTTCTTC. It translates to CATSRDIGGGASNEQFF. Combining the CDR3 with reference TRBV15 and TRBJ2-1 gives the whole variable domain DAMVIQNPRYQVTQFGKPVTLSCSQTLNHNVMYWYQQKSSQAPKLLFHYYDKDFNNEADTPDNFQSRRPNTSFCFLDIRSPGLGDTAMYLCATSRDIGGGASNEQFFGPGTRLTVL.

The chain recombines TRBV12-3 or TRBV12-4 with TRBJ1-1, with D uncertain. Trimming took off 5 bases at V and 1 base at J, with 8 bases between the two ends. This CDR3 is built from 13 residues. The CDR3 DNA follows: TGTGCCAGCAGTATGGGGAGGAACACTGAAGCTTTCTTT. Amino acids: CASSMGRNTEAFF.

This clonotype was counted at least ten times. The chain recombines TRBV7-8 with TRBJ2-4, with D perhaps TRBD2 (5 bases). This CDR3 contains 18 residues. Germline CDR1 SGHVS, CDR2 FQNEAQ. Trimming cost V 1 base and J 0 bases, with 16 bases left between them. CDR3: CASSLGRTGEVAKNIQYF. The CDR3 region has the DNA TGTGCCAGCAGCTTAGGGAGGACGGGCGAGGTAGCCAAAAACATTCAGTACTTC.

This sequence joins TRBV6-5 and TRBJ1-1; weak D call: TRBD1 (5 bases). The germline gives CDR1 MNHEY, CDR2 SVGAGI. The CDR3 loop spans 10 amino acids. Trimming took 8 bases from V and 11 from J, leaving 12 bases between them. The CDR3 DNA reads TGTGCCAGCGGGCAGGGTAGGGCTTTCTTT. Protein: CASGQGRAFF.

V is TRBV10-3 and J is TRBJ2-5; 8 bases fit TRBD1. V lost 6 bases to trimming and J lost 4 bases; unmatched junction nucleotides: 4. Per germline, CDR1 ENHRY and CDR2 SYGVKD. This CDR3 is 13 amino acids long. The CDR3 nucleotides are TGTGCCATCAGCGACAGGGGAGTAGAGACCCAGTACTTC. It encodes CAISDRGVETQYF.

The CDR3 nucleotides are TGTGCCAGCTCACAAGAGCTCGCAGAGAACACCGGGGAGCTGTTTTTT. Its protein is CASSQELAENTGELFF. This chain links TRBV18 with TRBJ2-2; D is ambiguous. Looked up from germline, CDR1 is KGHSH and CDR2 is LQKENI. Trimming left V 4 bases short and J 1 base short, with 13 bases between. The CDR3 runs 16 residues.

In this sample, this clonotype turned up a few times. V usage is TRBV29-1 and J usage is TRBJ2-1, with 14 bases matching TRBD2. The CDR3 sequence is 16 residues long. CDR1 and CDR2 (germline): SQVTM, ANQGSEA. With 0 bases clipped from V and 9 bases from J, the junction kept 7 bases outside the gene matches. CDR3 DNA sequence: TGCAGCGTTGAAGATCAAGGGACTAGCGGGAGAGGTGAGCAGTTCTTC. Its protein is CSVEDQGTSGRGEQFF.

This clonotype showed up many times. The V and J genes are TRBV12-3 or TRBV12-4 and TRBJ1-6; 7 bases are a match to TRBD1. This CDR3 contains 15 residues. The V gene end was trimmed by 3 bases and the J gene end by 5 bases; junction bases not matched to a gene: 4. The CDR3 DNA reads TGTGCCAGCAGTTTGGCAGGGGGAAATAATTCACCCCTCCACTTT. This encodes CASSLAGGNNSPLHF.

This clonotype showed up many times. The chain uses TRBV12-3 or TRBV12-4 and TRBJ1-5, with D tentatively TRBD1 (5 bases). The CDR3 is 12 amino acids. The ends were cut back, 3 bases at V and 6 bases at J, with 6 bases in the middle. DNA for the CDR3: TGTGCCAGCAGTTTTGGGGCTCAGCCCCAGCATTTT. The encoded protein is CASSFGAQPQHF.

The CDR3 DNA is TGCGCCAGCAAACTAGCCCTCGTATTAGATACGCAGTATTTT. Its translation: CASKLALVLDTQYF. The rearrangement joins TRBV4-1 to TRBJ2-3; D possibly corresponds to TRBD2 (6 bases). The CDR3 loop spans 14 amino acids. V shed 7 bases and J shed 5 bases, with 16 bases lying between them. Germline CDR1 is MGHRA and CDR2 is YSYEKL.

The chain recombines TRBV11-2 with TRBJ1-6, with 7 positions matching TRBD1. In germline, CDR1 is SGHAT, CDR2 FQNNGV. The CDR3 length is 14 residues. Trimming took 3 bases from V and 7 from J; bases not matched to a gene: 3. Here the CDR3 DNA reads TGTGCCAGCAGCTTCGGGGGACAGAATTCACCCCTCCACTTT. Protein sequence: CASSFGGQNSPLHF.